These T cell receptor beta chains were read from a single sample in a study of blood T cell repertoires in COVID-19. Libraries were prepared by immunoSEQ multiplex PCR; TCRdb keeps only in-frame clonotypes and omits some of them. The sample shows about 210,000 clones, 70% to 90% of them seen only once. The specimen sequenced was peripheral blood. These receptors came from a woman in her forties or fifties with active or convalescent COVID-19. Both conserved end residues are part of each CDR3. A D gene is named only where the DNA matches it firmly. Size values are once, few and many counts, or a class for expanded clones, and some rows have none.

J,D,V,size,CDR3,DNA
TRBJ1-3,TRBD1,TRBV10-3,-,CAIRGTGAYPSGNTIYF,TGTGCCATCAGGGGGACAGGGGCTTACCCCTCTGGAAACACCATATATTTT
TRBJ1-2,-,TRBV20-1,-,CSATGVNGYTF,TGCAGTGCTACAGGGGTGAATGGCTACACCTTC
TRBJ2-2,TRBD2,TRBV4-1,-,CASSPPRTSGGAGTGELFF,TGCGCCAGCAGCCCTCCGAGGACTAGCGGGGGGGCCGGGACCGGGGAGCTGTTTTTT
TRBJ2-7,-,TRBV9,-,CASSVAPEYGETYF,TGTGCCAGCAGCGTAGCCCCGGAGTACGGAGAGACGTACTTC
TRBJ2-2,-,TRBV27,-,CASSLAGTGELFF,TGTGCCAGCAGTTTAGCAGGCACCGGGGAGCTGTTTTTT
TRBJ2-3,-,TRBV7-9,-,CASSLAWGLGGADTQYF,TGTGCCAGCAGCTTAGCTTGGGGCCTAGGTGGGGCAGATACGCAGTATTTT
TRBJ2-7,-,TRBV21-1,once,CASSRDGKQVGEQYF,TGTGCCAGCAGCAGAGACGGGAAACAAGTGGGGGAGCAGTACTTC
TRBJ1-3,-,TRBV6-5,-,CASKEAYSGNTIYF,TGTGCCAGCAAAGAGGCTTACTCTGGAAACACCATATATTTT
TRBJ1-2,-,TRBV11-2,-,CASSLGGGTHYGYTF,TGTGCCAGCAGCTTAGGGGGAGGGACCCACTATGGCTACACCTTC
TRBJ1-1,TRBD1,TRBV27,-,CASSQGTGGPHTEAFF,TGTGCCAGCAGTCAGGGGACAGGGGGGCCTCACACTGAAGCTTTCTTT
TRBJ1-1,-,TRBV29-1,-,CSVLSLIGENTEAFF,TGCAGCGTCCTATCACTTATCGGGGAGAACACTGAAGCTTTCTTT
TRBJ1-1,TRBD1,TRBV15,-,CATSSRGDTEAFF,TGTGCCACCAGCAGCAGGGGGGACACTGAAGCTTTCTTT
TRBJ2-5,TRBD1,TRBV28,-,CALGTAETQYF,TGTGCCTTGGGGACAGCCGAGACCCAGTACTTC
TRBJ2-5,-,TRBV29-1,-,CSVEVRQETQYF,TGCAGCGTTGAAGTCAGACAAGAGACCCAGTACTTC
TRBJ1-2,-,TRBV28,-,CASSFRGYGYTF,TGTGCCAGCAGTTTCAGGGGATATGGCTACACCTTC
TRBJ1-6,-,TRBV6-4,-,CASSDLGGHNSPLHF,TGTGCCAGCAGTGACCTTGGGGGCCATAATTCACCCCTCCACTTT
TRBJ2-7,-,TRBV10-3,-,CAIRTQGLEQYF,TGTGCCATCAGGACACAGGGCCTCGAGCAGTACTTC
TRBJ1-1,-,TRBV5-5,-,CASSLVRNTEAFF,TGTGCCAGCAGCTTGGTGAGGAACACTGAAGCTTTCTTT
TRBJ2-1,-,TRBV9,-,CASSLTVGLYNEQFF,TGTGCCAGCAGCCTGACCGTTGGACTTTACAATGAGCAGTTCTTC